Listed here are 27 T cell receptor beta chains from one sample, sequenced in a study of blood T cells in healthy people across ages. The authors ran a second PCR of 7 to 11 cycles using a sample-barcoded 5' primer and a J-beta primer mix. TCRdb used MiXCR to reprocess the 5' RACE reads, holding one entry per CDR3 protein. This sample yields 1.4 million or so distinct CDR3 sequences, of which 35% to 45% are seen a single time; less than 5% belongs to the top ten. The sequencing sample was made of blood. Every receptor here comes from a woman under 30 in good health.

The chain recombines TRBV27 with TRBJ1-1, with D perhaps TRBD1 (5 bases). Per the germline V gene, CDR1 is MNHEY and CDR2 is SMNVEV (reference sequence). V lost 6 bases, J lost 6 bases, and 11 bases lay in between. The CDR3 has 12 amino acids. CDR3 bases: TGTGCCAGCAGGCCTGGGGCGGCTGAAGCTTTCTTT. Amino acids: CASRPGAAEAFF.

V is TRBV10-2 and J is TRBJ1-1, with D maybe TRBD1 (5 bases). The CDR3 extends over 13 amino acids. Germline values: CDR1 WSHSY, CDR2 SAAADI. The V gene lost 2 bases and the J gene lost 6 bases, with 10 bases spanning the gap. CDR3 bases: TGCGCCAGCAGTGAGGGGGGGACGGCTGAAGCTTTCTTT. It encodes CASSEGGTAEAFF.

This clonotype was seen a few times. The chain uses TRBV12-3 or TRBV12-4 and TRBJ1-4, with D unclear. The germline V and J ends were trimmed by 6 bases and 3 bases, with 11 bases remaining between them. This CDR3 comprises 14 residues. This CDR3 reads CASSTGFPNEKLFF. CDR3 sequence (DNA): TGTGCCAGCAGCACGGGGTTTCCTAATGAAAAACTGTTTTTT.

The chain carries TRBV2 and TRBJ2-1; 8 bases are shared with TRBD2. Losses at the gene ends were 2 bases for V and 2 bases for J; bases not matched to a gene: 5. This CDR3 region has 16 residues. Looked up from germline, CDR1 is SNHLY and CDR2 is FYNNEI. As DNA, the CDR3 is TGTGCCAGCAGTGAACCAGCGGGGGCCACCTACAATGAGCAGTTCTTC. Its protein product is CASSEPAGATYNEQFF.

The chain recombines TRBV9 with TRBJ2-1, with a possible D match to TRBD1 (5 bases). Trimming cost V 4 bases and J 10 bases, with 21 bases left between them. Germline V gene sequence: CDR1 SGDLS, CDR2 YYNGEE. The CDR3 consists of 15 residues. The CDR3 is CASSPRQLPSYEQFF. The CDR3 DNA reads as TGTGCCAGCAGCCCGAGACAGCTCCCCTCCTACGAGCAGTTCTTC. The full variable domain, with the rest looked up from reference TRBV9 and TRBJ2-1, is DSGVTQTPKHLITATGQRVTLRCSPRSGDLSVYWYQQSLDQGLQFLIQYYNGEERAKGNILERFSAQQFPDLHSELNLSSLELGDSALYFCASSPRQLPSYEQFFGPGTRLTVL.

This clonotype was counted ten times or more. This sequence joins TRBV24-1 and TRBJ2-5; maybe TRBD2 (6 bases). The germline CDR1 and CDR2 sequences are KGHDR and SFDVKD. The CDR3 sequence is 16 residues long. Trimming pared 6 bases from V and 11 bases from J, leaving 27 bases between. The CDR3 DNA reads as TGTGCCACCAGTCAGTCGGGCGGGAATCTATACAATGAGCAGTACTTC. This gives the protein CATSQSGGNLYNEQYF.

V usage is TRBV29-1 and J usage is TRBJ2-1; 8 bases fit TRBD2. The CDR3 is made up of 15 amino acids. Looked up from germline, CDR1 is SQVTM and CDR2 is ANQGSEA. V dropped 6 bases and J dropped 5; count of bases not matched to a gene: 12. The CDR3 nucleotides read TGCAGCGTCGAGCGGGGGCGGGGGGTTAACAATGAGCAGTTCTTC. It codes for CSVERGRGVNNEQFF.

The rearrangement uses TRBV30 and TRBJ2-7, with 7 bases aligning to TRBD1. Trimming removed 2 bases from V and 3 bases from J; junction bases left unmatched: 4. This CDR3 is built from 13 residues. Germline lookup yields CDR1 GTSNPN and CDR2 SVGIG (reference sequence). The CDR3 here is CAWSRTGVYEQYF. The CDR3, as DNA: TGTGCCTGGAGTCGGACAGGCGTCTACGAGCAGTACTTC.

V and J are TRBV9 and TRBJ2-1, with 10 bases aligning to TRBD2. Per germline, CDR1 SGDLS and CDR2 YYNGEE. The CDR3 runs to 15 residues. V shed 4 bases, J shed 5 bases, and the junction held 6 bases outside the gene matches. CDR3 sequence (DNA): TGTGCCAGCAGCCCTGGGACTAGCGTTAACAATGAGCAGTTCTTC. It translates to CASSPGTSVNNEQFF.

This clonotype was recorded once. Its ends do not fully match the called genes, so a read error is possible. The CDR3 coding sequence is TGCAGCTTTGAAGGCCGAGCTCCAGCCTACAATGAGCAGTACTTC. Its protein is CSFEGRAPAYNEQYF. V and J are TRBV29-1 and TRBJ2-1; unclear D gene. The J call could be wrong; TRBJ2-7 is a better fit for the DNA end. Germline CDR1 reads SQVTM; CDR2 reads ANQGSEA. The CDR3 spans 15 residues.

V usage is TRBV7-9 and J usage is TRBJ2-7, with no clear D. CDR3 size: 14 residues. With 1 base removed from V and 0 bases from J, the gap between germline ends came to 7 bases. Germline CDR1 is SEHNR and CDR2 is FQNEAQ (reference sequence). The CDR3 nucleotides read TGTGCCAGCAGCTTAGATCCGTTCTCCTACGAGCAGTACTTC. The encoded protein is CASSLDPFSYEQYF.

This chain links TRBV12-3 or TRBV12-4 with TRBJ1-4; D remains unclear. This CDR3 contains 14 residues. V was cut by 3 bases and J by 7 bases, with 12 bases left in between. CDR3 sequence: CASSFGPGGEKLFF. DNA of the CDR3: TGTGCCAGCAGTTTCGGGCCCGGAGGTGAAAAACTGTTTTTT.

This clonotype has just a few counts. For the CDR3, the DNA is TGTGCCAGCACCCGGGACCCGGGCGACGAGCAGTACTTC. Translating it yields CASTRDPGDEQYF. The chain uses TRBV5-6 and TRBJ2-7; D tentatively reads TRBD1 or TRBD2 (5 bases each). The CDR3 consists of 13 residues. The V gene lost 6 bases and the J gene lost 5 bases, with 15 bases spanning the gap. Germline V CDR1 and CDR2: SGHDT, YYEEEE.

With regard to this clonotype: This may be a read error, as it is one base from a much larger clone. The chain has TRBV20-1 and TRBJ1-2; 8 nucleotides match TRBD1. The CDR3 is 14 amino acids. Per germline, CDR1 DFQATT and CDR2 SNEGSKA (reference sequence). The CDR3 sequence is CGVDRGQGGDGYTF. CDR3 in DNA: TGCGGTGTCGACAGGGGCCAGGGCGGCGATGGCTACACCTTC.

CDR3 DNA: TGTGCCAGCAGCGGGGGGACTAGCTCCTACGAGCAGTACTTC. Its translation: CASSGGTSSYEQYF. The chain uses TRBV7-9 and TRBJ2-7; 8 bases fit TRBD2. This CDR3 region has 14 residues. The V gene's germline CDR1 is SEHNR and CDR2 FQNEAQ (reference sequence). V was clipped by 5 bases and J by 0 bases; unmatched bases: 3.

The table lists this clonotype with a few counts. The chain carries TRBV25-1 and TRBJ2-1; D gene uncertain. This CDR3 has 15 amino acids. The V end was cut by 6 bases, the J end by 9 bases, with 21 bases between. From germline, CDR1 is MGHDK and CDR2 SYGVNS. The CDR3: CASSEKIGLMTEQFF. CDR3 DNA sequence: TGTGCCAGCAGCGAAAAGATAGGGCTAATGACTGAGCAGTTCTTC.

The chain carries TRBV12-3 or TRBV12-4 and TRBJ2-7, with D possibly being TRBD1 (6 bases). The CDR3 loop spans 13 amino acids. V was shortened by 6 bases and J by 3 bases, with 12 bases between the two germline ends. CDR3 amino acids: CASRVTGNYEQYF. The CDR3 DNA is TGTGCCAGCAGAGTGACAGGAAACTACGAGCAGTACTTC.

V gene TRBV4-3 combines with J gene TRBJ2-7; TRBD2 matches 7 bases. With the DNA end fitting TRBJ2-5 better, the J assignment may be wrong. CDR3 size: 14 residues. Looked up from germline, CDR1 is LGHNA and CDR2 is YSLEER. The CDR3 bases are TGCGCCAGCAGCCAAGTCGGGGGGTTGGAGACCCAGTACTTC. Protein sequence: CASSQVGGLETQYF.

This clonotype showed up just a few times. The chain carries TRBV7-2 and TRBJ2-7; possibly TRBD2 for D (6 bases). V lost 2 bases, J lost 3 bases, and 8 bases lay in between. CDR1 is SGHTA and CDR2 is FQGNSA in the germline V gene. This CDR3 region has 13 residues. DNA of the CDR3: TGTGCCAGCAGCTTACGCGGGAACTACGAGCAGTACTTC. It encodes CASSLRGNYEQYF. Together with reference TRBV7-2 and TRBJ2-7, the CDR3 gives the full variable domain: GAGVSQSPSNKVTEKGKDVELRCDPISGHTALYWYRQSLGQGLEFLIYFQGNSAPDKSGLPSDRFSAERTGGSVSTLTIQRTQQEDSAVYLCASSLRGNYEQYFGPGTRLTVT.

The chain couples TRBV20-1 to TRBJ2-2; D remains ambiguous. The CDR3 totals 14 residues. V was cut by 0 bases and J by 3 bases, with 8 bases left in between. The germline V gene has CDR1 DFQATT and CDR2 SNEGSKA (reference sequence). The CDR3 sequence: CSARDRIHTGELFF. CDR3 bases: TGCAGTGCTAGAGATCGAATCCACACCGGGGAGCTGTTTTTT.

The V and J genes are TRBV28 and TRBJ2-7; weak D call: TRBD1 (6 bases). The J call is in doubt because the DNA end fits TRBJ2-5 better. The V gene's germline CDR1 is MDHEN and CDR2 SYDVKM. CDR3 length equals 13 residues. The CDR3 coding sequence is TGTGCCAGCAGTTCGGGACAATCGGGGACCCAGTACTTC. Its protein is CASSSGQSGTQYF.

The chain links TRBV7-2 to TRBJ2-7; 11 bases map to TRBD2. The J call is uncertain, as TRBJ2-5 better fits the DNA end. The germline V gene encodes CDR1 SGHTA and CDR2 FQGNSA. CDR3 length: 16 amino acids. The CDR3 region is CASSLSSGGLGETQYF. The DNA for the CDR3 is TGTGCCAGCAGCCTCTCTAGCGGGGGGTTAGGAGAGACCCAGTACTTC.

This clonotype was counted many times. The chain links TRBV4-3 to TRBJ2-1; D remains ambiguous. This CDR3 has 13 amino acids. CDR1 LGHNA and CDR2 YSLEER come from the germline V gene. Trimming pared 1 base from V and 8 bases from J, leaving 9 bases between. The CDR3 loop is CASSQVGYDEQFF. In nucleotides, the CDR3 is TGCGCCAGCAGCCAAGTTGGGTACGATGAGCAGTTCTTC.

The CDR3, as DNA: TGTGCCAGCAGTTCAGGGGTGACTAATGAAAAACTGTTTTTT. This gives the protein CASSSGVTNEKLFF. This sequence joins TRBV2 and TRBJ1-4; tentatively, D is TRBD1 (6 bases). Between the trimmed V and J ends, which lost 5 bases and 2 bases, there was a span of 9 bases. The length of the CDR3 is 14 residues. Germline lookup yields CDR1 SNHLY and CDR2 FYNNEI.

The rearrangement uses TRBV10-3 and TRBJ1-2; 7 bases align to TRBD1. CDR3 length: 14 residues. After removal of 6 bases from V and 2 bases from J, the junction contained 6 bases not matched to a gene. Germline V gives CDR1 ENHRY, CDR2 SYGVKD. The CDR3 DNA sequence: TGTGCCATCAGGGGGGACAGCGGGAACTATGGCTACACCTTC. Protein: CAIRGDSGNYGYTF.

The chain employs TRBV28 and TRBJ1-1, with D unclear. V lost 6 bases and J 4 bases, leaving 9 bases between the germline ends. This CDR3 has 12 residues. Germline V lookup: CDR1 MDHEN, CDR2 SYDVKM. CDR3 nucleotides: TGTGCCAGCAGGACCCAAATCACTGAAGCTTTCTTT. As protein: CASRTQITEAFF.

The chain is built from TRBV16 and TRBJ1-6; a possible D gene is TRBD1 (6 bases). Germline lookup yields CDR1 KGHSY and CDR2 FQNENV. V was trimmed by 6 bases and J by 7 bases, leaving 16 bases between them. The CDR3 is 15 residues long. CDR3 in amino acids: CASRTQGWVNSPLHF. The CDR3 nucleotides read TGTGCCAGCAGAACACAGGGTTGGGTAAATTCACCCCTCCACTTT.